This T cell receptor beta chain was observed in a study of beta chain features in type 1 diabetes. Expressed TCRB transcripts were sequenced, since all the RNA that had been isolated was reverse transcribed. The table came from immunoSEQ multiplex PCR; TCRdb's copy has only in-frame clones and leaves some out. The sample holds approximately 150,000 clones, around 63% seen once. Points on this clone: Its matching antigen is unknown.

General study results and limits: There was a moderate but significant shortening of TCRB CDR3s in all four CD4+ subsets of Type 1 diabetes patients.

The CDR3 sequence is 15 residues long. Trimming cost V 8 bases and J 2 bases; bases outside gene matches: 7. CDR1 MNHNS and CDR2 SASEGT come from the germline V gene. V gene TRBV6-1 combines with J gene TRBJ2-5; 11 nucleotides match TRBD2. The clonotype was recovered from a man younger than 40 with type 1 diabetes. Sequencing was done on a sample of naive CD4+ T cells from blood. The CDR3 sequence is CASDRLAGSQETQYF. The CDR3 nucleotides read TGTGCCAGCGACCGACTAGCGGGGTCACAAGAGACCCAGTACTTC.